One and the same sample provided the 8 T cell receptor beta chains below, sequenced in a study of T cell responses to AZD1222 COVID-19 vaccine. The repertoire was sequenced with immunoSEQ multiplex PCR; TCRdb's copy has only in-frame clones and lacks some. The sample records 100,000 to 150,000 clones, 92% being singletons. Sequenced material: peripheral blood, taken on day 0 of AZD1222 vaccination. These receptors came from an adult in good health.

CDR3 in DNA: TGCGCCAGCAGCCAAGAATGGGGTGGTAAGGCAGATACGCAGTATTTT. Translating gives CASSQEWGGKADTQYF. The chain uses TRBV4-1 and TRBJ2-3; D is uncertain. Germline-derived CDR1 and CDR2 are MGHRA and YSYEKL. The ends were cut back, 0 bases at V and 4 bases at J, with 14 bases in the middle. The CDR3 spans 16 residues.

The CDR3 sequence: CASGLYPGREAAGNTIYF. In DNA form, the CDR3 reads TGTGCTAGTGGTTTGTATCCAGGCCGGGAGGCGGCTGGAAACACCATATATTTT. The rearrangement links TRBV12-5 to TRBJ1-3; D remains unclear. The CDR3 extends over 18 amino acids. Germline CDR1 and CDR2: LGHNT and FRNRAP. Deletions cut 2 bases from V and 2 bases from J, with 19 bases between. Looking up the rest from reference TRBV12-5 and TRBJ1-3 gives the full variable domain: DARVTQTPRHKVTEMGQEVTMRCQPILGHNTVFWYRQTMMQGLELLAYFRNRAPLDDSGMPKDRFSAEMPDATLATLKIQPSEPRDSAVYFCASGLYPGREAAGNTIYFGEGSWLTVV.

Only one count was recorded for this clone. The junction differs from germline at one of its ends, possibly a read error. The chain has TRBV29-1 and TRBJ1-1; no clear D. This CDR3 comprises 8 residues. In germline, CDR1 is SQVTM, CDR2 ANQGSEA. DNA of the CDR3: TGCAGCGTTTGGCAGGTGGGCTTT. Residues: CSVWQVGF. Filled out from reference TRBV29-1 and TRBJ1-1, the complete variable domain reads SAVISQKPSRDICQRGTSLTIQCQVDSQVTMMFWYRQQPGQSLTLIATANQGSEATYESGFVIDKFPISRPNLTFSTLTVSNMSPEDSSIYLCSVWQVGFGQGTRLTVV.

V gene TRBV5-1 combines with J gene TRBJ2-1; maybe TRBD2 (6 bases). The CDR3 is 12 residues long. The V end was cut by 3 bases, the J end by 12 bases, with 13 bases between. Germline V lookup: CDR1 SGHRS, CDR2 YFSETQ. CDR3 amino acids: CASSSEGSLQFF. The CDR3 DNA is TGCGCCAGCAGCTCGGAGGGCTCCCTGCAGTTCTTC.

The chain has TRBV2 and TRBJ1-1, with D maybe TRBD1 (6 bases). CDR3 length equals 17 residues. Trimming removed 6 bases from V and 0 bases from J, with 20 bases in between. Per germline, CDR1 SNHLY and CDR2 FYNNEI. The CDR3 loop reads CASRDLTTGAMNTEAFF. In DNA, the CDR3 is TGTGCCAGCAGGGACCTGACGACAGGCGCGATGAACACTGAAGCTTTCTTT.

CDR3 bases: TGTGCCAGCAGCTTGTCTCTAGCGGAGGATGAGCAGTTCTTC. This sequence encodes CASSLSLAEDEQFF. J is TRBJ2-1 and V is TRBV5-4, with TRBD2 identical over 7 bases. CDR1 is SGHNT, CDR2 YYREEE, per germline (reference sequence). The length of the CDR3 is 14 residues. V trimming: 1 base; J trimming: 8 bases; junction bases outside the gene matches: 6.

This chain links TRBV19 with TRBJ1-2; unclear D gene. This CDR3 spans 13 amino acids. The germline gives CDR1 LNHDA, CDR2 SQIVND (reference sequence). Trimming took off 6 bases at V and 7 bases at J, with 15 bases between the two ends. DNA for the CDR3: TGTGCCAGTAGCCCTACACCGACTATTGGCTACACCTTC. Protein: CASSPTPTIGYTF.

This chain links TRBV11-1 with TRBJ2-7; possibly TRBD1 for D (5 bases). V dropped 5 bases and J dropped 7 bases, with 18 bases sitting between them. In germline, CDR1 is SGHAT, CDR2 FQDESV (reference sequence). This CDR3 has 14 amino acids. The CDR3 spells CASSLRGLAPEQYF. The DNA of the CDR3 is TGTGCCAGCAGCCTTAGGGGATTAGCCCCAGAGCAGTACTTC.